A single sample gave rise to the 30 T cell receptor beta chains below, sequenced in a study of T cells in Graves' hyperthyroidism and ophthalmopathy. Amplified TCR beta CDR3 regions came from RNA transcripts. With the HTBI primer set, the TCR CDR3 went through a first round of RT-PCR. TCRdb fed the multiplex PCR reads into MiXCR, producing one record per CDR3 protein. The data contain about 840,000 distinct CDR3 sequences, about two fifths of them singletons. Sequencing was done on a sample of blood. Receptors originate from a young man with Graves' hyperthyroidism.

The chain has TRBV29-1 and TRBJ1-3, with a weak D call TRBD1 (5 bases). Germline V gives CDR1 SQVTM, CDR2 ANQGSEA. V lost 5 bases to trimming and J lost 7 bases, with 15 bases between them. CDR3 length equals 13 residues. DNA of the CDR3: TGCAGCGTTAACAGGAGGAATTCGAACACCATATATTTT. Protein product: CSVNRRNSNTIYF.

V usage is TRBV9 and J usage is TRBJ2-7; TRBD2 matches at 7 bases. V was pared by 2 bases and J by 0 bases, with 5 bases of the junction left unmatched. The CDR3 loop spans 15 amino acids. Germline V lookup: CDR1 SGDLS, CDR2 YYNGEE. In DNA, the CDR3 is TGTGCCAGCAGCGTGAGCGGGACGAGCTCCTACGAGCAGTACTTC. It yields the protein CASSVSGTSSYEQYF.

This clonotype was recorded at least ten times. The chain couples TRBV2 to TRBJ1-5, with a tentative D call TRBD1 (6 bases). CDR3 length: 16 amino acids. The germline V gene encodes CDR1 SNHLY and CDR2 FYNNEI. V dropped 4 bases and J dropped 3 bases, with 16 bases sitting between them. CDR3 nucleotides: TGTGCCAGCAGTGGGGGGGACATGGCCTCCAATCAGCCCCAGCATTTT. It specifies CASSGGDMASNQPQHF.

CDR3 nucleotides: TGCAGTGCTAGTATCAGCGGGGGCAATCAGCCCCAGCATTTT. This sequence encodes CSASISGGNQPQHF. The V and J genes are TRBV20-1 and TRBJ1-5; D ambiguous. Trimming left V 3 bases short and J 2 bases short, with 11 bases between. Germline CDR1 DFQATT, CDR2 SNEGSKA (reference sequence). This CDR3 has 14 amino acids.

This clonotype was seen many times. This rearrangement joins TRBV14 to TRBJ2-2; D gene uncertain. Germline V lookup: CDR1 SGHDN, CDR2 FVKESK. V shed 1 base and J shed 1 base, with 13 bases lying between them. CDR3 size: 17 residues. CDR3 region: CASSQVGQILNTGELFF. The DNA for the CDR3 is TGTGCCAGCAGCCAAGTCGGCCAGATCTTGAACACCGGGGAGCTGTTTTTT. Drawing the rest from reference TRBV14 and TRBJ2-2, the complete variable domain is EAGVTQFPSHSVIEKGQTVTLRCDPISGHDNLYWYRRVMGKEIKFLLHFVKESKQDESGMPNNRFLAERTGGTYSTLKVQPAELEDSGVYFCASSQVGQILNTGELFFGEGSRLTVL.

In regard to this clonotype: Germline and junction disagree at one end, which may indicate a read error. The chain employs TRBV5-1 and TRBJ1-6; 9 nucleotides align to TRBD1. The CDR3 sequence is 16 residues long. The germline V gene has CDR1 SGHRS and CDR2 YFSETQ. CDR3 in DNA: TGCGCCAGCAGCTTGGAGGGACAGGGTAATAATCCACCCCTCCACTTT. Residues: CASSLEGQGNNPPLHF.

This clonotype was detected many times. This rearrangement joins TRBV20-1 to TRBJ1-5, with 7 bases identical to TRBD1. The V gene's germline CDR1 is DFQATT and CDR2 SNEGSKA (reference sequence). The length of the CDR3 is 13 residues. Trimming took 6 bases from V and 11 from J; bases not matched to a gene: 13. CDR3 in DNA: TGCAGTGCCGTTTCGACAGGGACCGTGGCCCAGCATTTT. Translated, it gives CSAVSTGTVAQHF.

The chain combines TRBV25-1 with TRBJ1-5, with D perhaps TRBD1 (5 bases). V lost 3 bases, J lost 0 bases, and 12 bases lay in between. There are 16 residues in the CDR3. CDR1 and CDR2 (germline): MGHDK, SYGVNS. CDR3 sequence (DNA): TGTGCCAGCAGTGAGTCGGGGGGAAATAGCAATCAGCCCCAGCATTTT. It is translated as CASSESGGNSNQPQHF.

In the case of this clonotype: Since a much larger clone is just one base distant, this may be a read error. This chain links TRBV7-2 with TRBJ1-3, with 8 bases matching TRBD1. Germline loops: CDR1 SGHTA, CDR2 FQGNSA. The CDR3 is made up of 16 amino acids. CDR3 in amino acids: CSSSWRQGPWSNTIYF. CDR3 in DNA: TGTTCCAGCAGCTGGAGACAGGGGCCCTGGTCTAACACCATATATTTT.

The chain joins TRBV6-5 to TRBJ1-4, with 8 nucleotides matching TRBD1. The length of the CDR3 is 16 residues. Germline V gene sequence: CDR1 MNHEY, CDR2 SVGAGI. Unmatched junction bases numbered 10, after V lost 6 bases and J lost 4 bases. The CDR3 region has the DNA TGTGCCAGCAGACCCTCAGGGGGCCAACTTAATGAAAAACTGTTTTTT. Translation: CASRPSGGQLNEKLFF.

This clonotype appeared many times. The chain joins TRBV19 to TRBJ1-5, with unresolved D. Germline values: CDR1 LNHDA, CDR2 SQIVND (reference sequence). CDR3 length equals 12 residues. V was clipped by 3 bases and J by 4 bases, with 4 bases between them. CDR3 amino acids: CASSMGNQPQHF. CDR3 in DNA: TGTGCCAGTAGTATGGGTAATCAGCCCCAGCATTTT.

This sequence joins TRBV7-9 and TRBJ1-2, with D possibly matching TRBD1 (5 bases). In germline, CDR1 is SEHNR, CDR2 FQNEAQ (reference sequence). Between the trimmed V and J ends, which lost 5 bases and 4 bases, there was a span of 14 bases. The CDR3 loop spans 14 amino acids. The CDR3 region is CASSLWGGTYGYTF. As DNA, the CDR3 is TGTGCCAGCAGCCTTTGGGGGGGTACCTATGGCTACACCTTC.

This clonotype showed up many times. The chain joins TRBV15 to TRBJ1-2; the match to TRBD1 covers 8 bases. Looked up from germline, CDR1 is LNHNV and CDR2 is YYDKDF (reference sequence). This CDR3 contains 14 residues. Trimming removed 1 base from V and 6 bases from J; junction bases left unmatched: 4. The CDR3 region is CATSRGDRGHGYTF. In DNA form, the CDR3 reads TGTGCCACCAGCAGAGGTGACAGGGGCCATGGCTACACCTTC.

At least ten counts were recorded for this clonotype. The chain combines TRBV10-3 with TRBJ1-1; D remains unclear. Deletions cut 3 bases from V and 1 base from J, with 6 bases between. CDR1 and CDR2 from the germline V gene are ENHRY and SYGVKD. The CDR3 contains 13 residues. The CDR3: CAISDRANTEAFF. CDR3 DNA: TGTGCCATCAGTGACCGAGCGAACACTGAAGCTTTCTTT.

With respect to this clonotype: A read error is possible here, since a much larger clone lies one base away. J is TRBJ1-6 and V is TRBV19; D not resolved. Germline V gene sequence: CDR1 LNHDA, CDR2 SQIVND (reference sequence). This CDR3 comprises 13 residues. In DNA form, the CDR3 reads TGTGCCTGTAGTGCGTATAATAATTCACCCCTCCACTTT. Its protein product is CACSAYNNSPLHF.

This clonotype was recorded many times. The rearrangement links TRBV24-1 to TRBJ2-6; no reliable D call. The CDR3 has 15 amino acids. Germline V gene data show CDR1 as KGHDR and CDR2 as SFDVKD. V lost 0 bases, J lost 4 bases, and 6 bases lay in between. The DNA of the CDR3 is TGTGCCACCAGTGATTTGCGGTACGGGGCCAACGTCCTGACTTTC. Translating it yields CATSDLRYGANVLTF.

This clonotype appeared a few times. V gene TRBV6-2 or TRBV6-3 combines with J gene TRBJ1-5, with 9 bases identical to TRBD1. Germline V gene data show CDR1 as MNHEY and CDR2 as SVGEGT. The CDR3 has 15 amino acids. With V trimmed by 6 bases and J by 5 bases, 8 bases remained unmatched. For the CDR3, the DNA is TGTGCCAGCAGACCCGGGACAGGGTGGGATCAGCCCCAGCATTTT. It specifies CASRPGTGWDQPQHF.

V is TRBV12-3 or TRBV12-4 and J is TRBJ1-3, with 7 bases identical to TRBD1. This CDR3 spans 14 amino acids. The junction had 5 bases not matched to a gene; V was cut back by 7 bases and J by 2 bases. CDR3 sequence: CASIRGTAGNTIYF. For the CDR3, the DNA is TGTGCCAGCATCAGGGGGACAGCTGGAAACACCATATATTTT.

The chain joins TRBV10-3 to TRBJ1-1; D unresolved. Germline V gives CDR1 ENHRY, CDR2 SYGVKD. The ends were cut back, 10 bases at V and 8 bases at J, with 20 bases in the middle. The CDR3 is made up of 13 amino acids. The CDR3, as DNA: TGTGCCACCGAAGACGGTAACACAGAGGAAGCTTTCTTT. Encoded protein: CATEDGNTEEAFF.

Only a few counts were recorded for this clonotype. CDR3 nucleotides: TGTGCCAGCGGGAAGTTAACCGGGGAGCTGTTTTTT. Its translation: CASGKLTGELFF. This chain connects TRBV6-1 to TRBJ2-2, with D uncertain. CDR1 MNHNS and CDR2 SASEGT come from the germline V gene. V lost 8 bases and J lost 5, with 9 bases in between. CDR3 length: 12 amino acids.

Many counts were recorded for this clonotype. V is TRBV15 and J is TRBJ1-3; D not resolved. Germline assignment: CDR1 LNHNV and CDR2 YYDKDF (reference sequence). The CDR3 consists of 18 residues. Deletions cut 0 bases from V and 0 bases from J, with 15 bases between. The CDR3 here is CATSRDRGRTDSGNTIYF. The CDR3 DNA is TGTGCCACCAGCAGAGATCGAGGCAGAACTGACTCTGGAAACACCATATATTTT.

V gene TRBV7-8 combines with J gene TRBJ2-7; 7 bases align to TRBD1. V dropped 5 bases and J dropped 0; count of bases not matched to a gene: 7. The CDR3 runs 15 residues. Germline lookup yields CDR1 SGHVS and CDR2 FQNEAQ. The CDR3 coding sequence is TGTGCCAGCAGCCCGGACAGGCCGAGCTCCTACGAGCAGTACTTC. Translating gives CASSPDRPSSYEQYF.

The V gene is TRBV25-1, the J gene TRBJ1-2; D perhaps matches TRBD1 (5 bases). This CDR3 is 15 amino acids long. Per the germline V gene, CDR1 is MGHDK and CDR2 is SYGVNS. Trimming shortened V by 5 bases and J by 4 bases, and 17 bases separated the two germline ends. The CDR3 nucleotides are TGTGCCAGCAGTTCCTCACAGGTCGGGGCCTATGGCTACACCTTC. Translating it yields CASSSSQVGAYGYTF.

The table lists this clonotype with many counts. CDR3 nucleotide sequence: TGTGCCATCAGTGGGGAAGGACAGGGGGCGCTTGGAGGGGCCAACGTCCTGACTTTC. Residues: CAISGEGQGALGGANVLTF. J is TRBJ2-6 and V is TRBV10-3; 11 bases line up with TRBD1. Germline CDR1 is ENHRY and CDR2 is SYGVKD. With V trimmed by 4 bases and J by 4 bases, 12 bases remained unmatched. The CDR3 runs to 19 residues.

With regard to this clonotype: A much larger clone lies a single base off, so this may be a read error. The J gene is TRBJ1-1, the V gene TRBV9; D is unclear. V lost 3 bases and J lost 11, with 14 bases in between. The CDR3 loop spans 12 amino acids. Germline loops: CDR1 SGDLS, CDR2 YYNGEE. The CDR3 loop is CASSGTHSEAFF. CDR3 nucleotide sequence: TGTGCCAGCAGCGGAACCCACAGCGAGGCTTTCTTT.

This clonotype was observed many times. CDR3 residues: CSARTDGNSNQPQHF. The CDR3, as DNA: TGCAGTGCTAGAACTGACGGGAATAGCAATCAGCCCCAGCATTTT. The chain couples TRBV20-1 to TRBJ1-5, with D unclear. The ends were cut back, 2 bases at V and 0 bases at J, with 11 bases in the middle. There are 15 residues in the CDR3. Germline lookup yields CDR1 DFQATT and CDR2 SNEGSKA (reference sequence).

This clonotype has ten or more counts. The chain links TRBV29-1 to TRBJ1-5; D call uncertain. The V end lost 4 bases, the J end lost 5 bases, and 9 bases lay between the germline ends. The CDR3 totals 12 residues. Germline V gene data show CDR1 as SQVTM and CDR2 as ANQGSEA. This CDR3 reads CSVGQEDQPQHF. CDR3 nucleotides: TGCAGCGTTGGGCAGGAGGATCAGCCCCAGCATTTT.

The chain combines TRBV7-3 with TRBJ1-2, with 9 bases that match TRBD1. The V and J ends lost 5 bases and 13 bases, in that order; junction bases with no gene match: 17. Germline V gene lookup returns CDR1 SGHTA and CDR2 FQGTGA. The CDR3 has 15 residues. The CDR3 loop reads CASSISPGQGSRPTF. CDR3 nucleotide sequence: TGTGCCAGCAGCATTTCACCGGGACAGGGCTCTAGGCCCACCTTC.

This clonotype was seen a few times. The chain joins TRBV12-3 or TRBV12-4 to TRBJ1-1, with D unclear. V lost 5 bases and J 3 bases, leaving 13 bases between the germline ends. This CDR3 has 14 residues. This CDR3 is CASSLEIEDTEAFF. CDR3 DNA sequence: TGTGCCAGCAGTCTAGAGATCGAGGACACTGAAGCTTTCTTT.

This clonotype was picked up many times. This chain links TRBV20-1 with TRBJ1-2, with D unresolved. V was pared by 4 bases and J by 2 bases, with 8 bases between. The CDR3 is made up of 12 amino acids. Per the germline V gene, CDR1 is DFQATT and CDR2 is SNEGSKA (reference sequence). The CDR3 DNA sequence: TGCAGTGCTATCGGTGACAACTATGGCTACACCTTC. Translated: CSAIGDNYGYTF.